This T cell receptor beta chain emerged from a study of control samples from healthy donors and cancer patients. TCRdb keeps only in-frame clones here, not all; method: immunoSEQ multiplex PCR. The table includes about 96,000 clones, just over 90% detected once. Between the trimmed V and J ends, which lost 3 bases and 1 base, there was a span of 13 bases. The CDR3 totals 15 residues. Germline assignment: CDR1 LNHDA and CDR2 SQIVND (reference sequence). Sequences were obtained from blood. J is TRBJ2-7 and V is TRBV19, with TRBD2 as a possible D gene (5 bases). This clonotype originated in a man aged 18 to 30 in good health. CDR3 protein: CASSMQPPGSYEQYF. As DNA, the CDR3 is TGTGCCAGTAGTATGCAGCCCCCGGGATCCTACGAGCAGTACTTC.